This TCR beta chain was sequenced for a study of Ad26.COV2.S vaccination and SARS-CoV-2 variants. About the study: As a participant in COV1001, the donor was in the Ad26.COV2.S trial arm. By the intramuscular route, Ad26.COV2.S was given once, or twice 56 days apart.

Here immunoSEQ multiplex PCR was the method, and the copy in TCRdb shows in-frame clones only, minus some. The sample consists of roughly 400,000 clones, roughly 90% of them appearing once. General study results and limits: The breadth of spike-specific CD8+ and CD4+ T cell responses after vaccination was reportedly substantial.

Specified treatment: some 20 received Ad26.COV2.S at low or high dose, single or two shots; about 5 received placebo; per-sample allocation not given. Sampling happened 63 days after the first vaccine or placebo injection. An Ad26 vector expressing Wuhan-strain SARS-CoV-2 spike constituted the vaccine. About this clone itself: Its antigen is currently unknown.

Germline V CDR1 and CDR2: SGHTA, FQGNSA. The CDR3 is 14 residues long. V lost 5 bases, J lost 3 bases, and 4 bases stayed unmatched. The rearrangement links TRBV7-2 to TRBJ2-7; 10 bases fit TRBD2. The source was peripheral blood, collected in a trial of Ad26.COV2.S vaccine versus placebo. This receptor was identified in a person aged 18-60 years who received the Ad26.COV2.S COVID-19 vaccine or a placebo. The CDR3 DNA sequence: TGTGCCAGCAGCATAAGCGGGAGGGACTACGAGCAGTACTTC. Translated: CASSISGRDYEQYF.